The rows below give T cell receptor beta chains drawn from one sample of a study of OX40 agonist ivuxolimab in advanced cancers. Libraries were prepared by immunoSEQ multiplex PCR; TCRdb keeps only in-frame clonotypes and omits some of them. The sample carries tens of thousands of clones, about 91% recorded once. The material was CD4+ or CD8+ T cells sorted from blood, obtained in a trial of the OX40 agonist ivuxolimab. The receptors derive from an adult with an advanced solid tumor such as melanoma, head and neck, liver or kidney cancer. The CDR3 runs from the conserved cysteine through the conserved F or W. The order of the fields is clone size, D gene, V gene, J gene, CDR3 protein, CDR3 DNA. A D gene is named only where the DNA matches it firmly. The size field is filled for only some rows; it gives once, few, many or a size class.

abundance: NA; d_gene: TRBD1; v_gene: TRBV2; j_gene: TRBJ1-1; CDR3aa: CASRRGQVSEAFF; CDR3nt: TGTGCCAGCAGGAGGGGGCAGGTTAGTGAAGCTTTCTTT
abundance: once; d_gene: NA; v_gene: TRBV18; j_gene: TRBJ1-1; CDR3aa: CASSKGENTEAFF; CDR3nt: TGTGCCAGCTCAAAAGGGGAGAACACTGAAGCTTTCTTT
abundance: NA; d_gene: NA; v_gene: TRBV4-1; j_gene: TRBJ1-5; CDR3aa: CASSQEALNQPQHF; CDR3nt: TGCGCCAGCAGCCAAGAGGCTTTAAATCAGCCCCAGCATTTT
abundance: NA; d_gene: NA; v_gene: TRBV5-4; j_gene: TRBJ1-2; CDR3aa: CASTNPQAPSNYGYTF; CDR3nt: TGTGCCAGCACGAATCCACAGGCCCCATCTAACTATGGCTACACCTTC
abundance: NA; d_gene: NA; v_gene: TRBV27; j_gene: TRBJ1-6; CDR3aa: CASAPLGGYNSPLHF; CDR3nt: TGTGCCAGCGCCCCTTTGGGAGGTTATAATTCACCCCTCCACTTT
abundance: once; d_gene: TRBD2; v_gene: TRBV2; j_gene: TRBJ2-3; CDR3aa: CASSDFPLAGKMYDADTQYF; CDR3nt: TGTGCCAGCAGTGATTTCCCACTAGCGGGGAAAATGTACGACGCAGATACGCAGTATTTT
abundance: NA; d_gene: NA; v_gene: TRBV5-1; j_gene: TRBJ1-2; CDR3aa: CASSSLGQRYGYTF; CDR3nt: TGCGCCAGCAGCTCCCTCGGACAGCGCTATGGCTACACCTTC
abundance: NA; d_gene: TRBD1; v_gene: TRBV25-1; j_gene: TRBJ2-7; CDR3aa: CASSASGTGTYEQYF; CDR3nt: TGTGCCAGCAGTGCCTCCGGGACAGGGACCTACGAGCAGTACTTC
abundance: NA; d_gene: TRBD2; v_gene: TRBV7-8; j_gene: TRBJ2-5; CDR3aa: CASSLPGGAQETQYF; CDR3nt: TGTGCCAGCAGCTTACCCGGGGGGGCCCAGGAGACCCAGTACTTC
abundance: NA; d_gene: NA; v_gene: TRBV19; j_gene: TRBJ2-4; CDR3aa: CASSIDSVIISKNIQYF; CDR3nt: TGTGCCAGTAGTATAGATTCAGTGATCATATCCAAAAACATTCAGTACTTC
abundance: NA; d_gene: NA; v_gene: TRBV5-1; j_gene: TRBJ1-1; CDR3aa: CASSLAGGAVITEAFF; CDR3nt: TGCGCCAGCAGCTTGGCCGGGGGGGCGGTGATCACTGAAGCTTTCTTT
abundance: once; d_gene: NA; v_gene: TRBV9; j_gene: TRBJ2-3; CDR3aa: CASSDGTAGSTDTQYF; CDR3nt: TGTGCCAGCAGCGATGGGACAGCGGGGAGCACAGATACGCAGTATTTT
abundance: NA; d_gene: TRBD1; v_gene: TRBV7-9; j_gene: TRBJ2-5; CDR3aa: CASSPVTGGVETQYF; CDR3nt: TGTGCCAGCAGCCCAGTGACAGGGGGCGTAGAGACCCAGTACTTC
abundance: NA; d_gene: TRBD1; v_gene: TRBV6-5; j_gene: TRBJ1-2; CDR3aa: CASRSHDRAAYGYTF; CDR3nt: TGTGCCAGCAGATCCCATGACAGGGCGGCTTATGGCTACACCTTC
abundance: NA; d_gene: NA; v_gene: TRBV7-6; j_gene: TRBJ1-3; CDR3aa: CASSFRSDLSGNTIYF; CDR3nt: TGTGCCAGCAGCTTCCGCAGCGACCTCTCTGGAAACACCATATATTTT
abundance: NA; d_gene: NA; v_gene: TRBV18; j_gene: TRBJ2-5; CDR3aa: CASSPTQRGETQYF; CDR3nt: TGTGCCAGCTCACCTACGCAACGTGGAGAGACCCAGTACTTC
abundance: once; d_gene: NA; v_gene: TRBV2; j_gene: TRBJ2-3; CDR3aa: CASSEVSDTQYF; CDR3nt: TGTGCCAGCAGTGAGGTGTCAGATACGCAGTATTTT
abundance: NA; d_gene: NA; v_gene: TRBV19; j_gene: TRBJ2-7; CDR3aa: CASSIGTVFPYEQYF; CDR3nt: TGTGCCAGTAGTATAGGGACAGTTTTTCCCTACGAGCAGTACTTC
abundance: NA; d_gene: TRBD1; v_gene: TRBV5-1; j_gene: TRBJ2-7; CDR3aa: CASSLGDRVFHEQYF; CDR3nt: TGCGCCAGCAGCCTAGGGGACAGGGTTTTCCACGAGCAGTACTTC
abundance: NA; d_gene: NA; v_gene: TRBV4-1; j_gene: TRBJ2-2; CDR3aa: CASSLDMAGLGAGELFF; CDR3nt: TGCGCCAGCAGTCTGGATATGGCCGGACTGGGGGCCGGGGAGCTGTTTTTT